What follows describes a single TCR beta chain. The junction had 2 bases not matched to a gene; V was cut back by 3 bases and J by 6 bases. CDR3 length equals 14 residues. The germline V gene has CDR1 SGDLS and CDR2 YYNGEE. The data were obtained in a study of shared clonotypes between healthy human individuals. On sorted subsets, replicate PCRs used about 180 ng DNA, or 31,000 or so T cell genomes. Under the authors' procedure: Filtering differed for immunoSEQ, which gave only junction sequences without quality scores. Sequenced by immunoSEQ multiplex PCR; TCRdb stores in-frame clones only, minus some. The V and J calls and clone size were taken over from that table, and D and trimming were inferred from the DNA. The data show some 2.1 million clones, about 95% seen once. Naivety among CD8 cells was defined by CD45RO negativity and positive CCR7 selection, thereby excluding terminally differentiated effector memory CD45RA+ cells. All the donors were Caucasian adults who lived in Nashville, Tennessee.

Material for sequencing was naive CD8+ T cells sorted from blood. V is TRBV9 and J is TRBJ2-1, with 11 positions matching TRBD1. This sequence was found in a man aged 18 to 29 in good health. CDR3 DNA sequence: TGTGCCAGCAGCGAGGGACAGGGGGGCAATGAGCAGTTCTTC. Protein: CASSEGQGGNEQFF.